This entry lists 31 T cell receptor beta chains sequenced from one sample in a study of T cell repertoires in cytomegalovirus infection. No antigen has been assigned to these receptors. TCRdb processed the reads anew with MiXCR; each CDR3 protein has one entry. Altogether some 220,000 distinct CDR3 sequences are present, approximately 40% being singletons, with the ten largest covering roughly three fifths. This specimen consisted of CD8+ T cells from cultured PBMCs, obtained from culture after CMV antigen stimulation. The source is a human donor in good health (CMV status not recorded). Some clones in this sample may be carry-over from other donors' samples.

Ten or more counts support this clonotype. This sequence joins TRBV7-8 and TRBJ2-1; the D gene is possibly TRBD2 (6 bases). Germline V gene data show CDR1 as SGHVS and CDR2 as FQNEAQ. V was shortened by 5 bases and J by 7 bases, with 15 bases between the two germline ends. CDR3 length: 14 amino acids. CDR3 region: CASSAGSRGNEQFF. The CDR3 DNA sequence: TGTGCCAGCAGCGCGGGTTCCCGGGGGAATGAGCAGTTCTTC.

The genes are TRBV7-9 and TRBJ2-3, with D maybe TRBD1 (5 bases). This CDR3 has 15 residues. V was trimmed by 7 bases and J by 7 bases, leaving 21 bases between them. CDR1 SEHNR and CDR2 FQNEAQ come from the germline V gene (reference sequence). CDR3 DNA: TGTGCCAGCACCCCACGCCCCAGGGCGACGAATACGCAGTATTTT. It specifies CASTPRPRATNTQYF.

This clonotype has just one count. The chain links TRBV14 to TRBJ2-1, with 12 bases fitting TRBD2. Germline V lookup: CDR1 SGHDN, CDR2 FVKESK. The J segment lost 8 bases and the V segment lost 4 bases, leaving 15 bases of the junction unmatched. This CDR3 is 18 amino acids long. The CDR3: CASSPLVRTSGTRDEQFF. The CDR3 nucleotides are TGTGCCAGCAGCCCCCTCGTCAGGACTAGCGGGACTAGGGATGAGCAGTTCTTC.

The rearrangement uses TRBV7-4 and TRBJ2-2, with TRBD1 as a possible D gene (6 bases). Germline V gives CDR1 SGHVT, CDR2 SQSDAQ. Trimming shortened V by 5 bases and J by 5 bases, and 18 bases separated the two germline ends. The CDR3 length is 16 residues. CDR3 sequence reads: CASSLEQGDRTGELFF. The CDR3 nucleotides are TGTGCCAGCAGCCTAGAACAGGGAGATCGGACCGGGGAGCTGTTTTTT. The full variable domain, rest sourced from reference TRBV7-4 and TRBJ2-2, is GAGVSQSPRYKVAKRGRDVALRCDSISGHVTLYWYRQTLGQGSEVLTYSQSDAQRDKSGRPSGRFSAERPERSVSTLKIQRTEQGDSAVYLCASSLEQGDRTGELFFGEGSRLTVL.

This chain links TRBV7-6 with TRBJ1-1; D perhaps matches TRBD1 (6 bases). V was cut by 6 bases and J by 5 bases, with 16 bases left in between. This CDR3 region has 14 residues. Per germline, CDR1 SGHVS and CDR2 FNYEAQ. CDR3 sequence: CASRFRGAGTEAFF. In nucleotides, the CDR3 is TGTGCCAGCAGATTTCGGGGGGCTGGGACTGAAGCTTTCTTT.

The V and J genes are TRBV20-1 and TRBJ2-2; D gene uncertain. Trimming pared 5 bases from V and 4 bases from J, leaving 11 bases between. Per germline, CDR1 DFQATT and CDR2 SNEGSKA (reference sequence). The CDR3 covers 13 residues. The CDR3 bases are TGCAGTGCTGCCCGGTTAGGCACCGGGGAGCTGTTTTTT. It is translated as CSAARLGTGELFF.

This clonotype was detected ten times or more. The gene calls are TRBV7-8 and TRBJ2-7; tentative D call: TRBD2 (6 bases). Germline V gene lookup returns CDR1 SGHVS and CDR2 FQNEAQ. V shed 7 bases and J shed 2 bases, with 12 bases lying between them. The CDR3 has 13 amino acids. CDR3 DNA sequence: TGTGCCAGCATCCGGGAGTCCACCTACGAGCAGTACTTC. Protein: CASIRESTYEQYF.

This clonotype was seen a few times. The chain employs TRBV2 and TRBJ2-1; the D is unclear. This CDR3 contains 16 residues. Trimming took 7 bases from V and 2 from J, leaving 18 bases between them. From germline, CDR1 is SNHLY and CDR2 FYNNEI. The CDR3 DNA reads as TGTGCCAGCAAAGCCAGCTCGGGTAAAACCTACAATGAGCAGTTCTTC. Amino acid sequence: CASKASSGKTYNEQFF.

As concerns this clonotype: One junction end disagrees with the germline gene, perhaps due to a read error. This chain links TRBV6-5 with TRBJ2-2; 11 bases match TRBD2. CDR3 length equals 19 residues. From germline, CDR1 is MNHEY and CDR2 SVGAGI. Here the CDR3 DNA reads TGTGCCAGCAGTCGCCCACTAGCGGGAGCGGGTAGGGGCACCGGGGGGCTGTTTTTT. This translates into CASSRPLAGAGRGTGGLFF.

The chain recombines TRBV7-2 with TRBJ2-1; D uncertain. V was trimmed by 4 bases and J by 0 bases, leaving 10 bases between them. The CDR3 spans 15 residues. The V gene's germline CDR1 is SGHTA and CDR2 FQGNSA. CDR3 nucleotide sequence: TGTGCCAGCAGCTCACCTATTTCCTCCTACAATGAGCAGTTCTTC. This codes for CASSSPISSYNEQFF.

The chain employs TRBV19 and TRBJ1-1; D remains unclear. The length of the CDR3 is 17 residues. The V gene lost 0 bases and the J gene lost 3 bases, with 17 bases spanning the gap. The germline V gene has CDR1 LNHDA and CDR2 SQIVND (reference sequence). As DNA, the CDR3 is TGTGCCAGTAGTATAGATGCCGAGGGATTCCGAGACACTGAAGCTTTCTTT. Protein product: CASSIDAEGFRDTEAFF.

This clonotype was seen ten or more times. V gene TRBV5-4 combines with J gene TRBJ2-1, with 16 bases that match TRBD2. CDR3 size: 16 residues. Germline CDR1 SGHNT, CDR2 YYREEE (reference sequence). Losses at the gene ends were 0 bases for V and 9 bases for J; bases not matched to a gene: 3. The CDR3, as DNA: TGTGCCAGCAGCTTGGGGGGGACTAGCGGGAGGGCTGAGCAGTTCTTC. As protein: CASSLGGTSGRAEQFF.

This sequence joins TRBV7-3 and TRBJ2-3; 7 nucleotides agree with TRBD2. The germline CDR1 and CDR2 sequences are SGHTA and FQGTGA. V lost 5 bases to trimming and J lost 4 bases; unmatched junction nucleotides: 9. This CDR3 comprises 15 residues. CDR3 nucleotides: TGTGCCAGCAGCCGAGCCGGGGGGACGCCAGATACGCAGTATTTT. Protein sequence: CASSRAGGTPDTQYF.

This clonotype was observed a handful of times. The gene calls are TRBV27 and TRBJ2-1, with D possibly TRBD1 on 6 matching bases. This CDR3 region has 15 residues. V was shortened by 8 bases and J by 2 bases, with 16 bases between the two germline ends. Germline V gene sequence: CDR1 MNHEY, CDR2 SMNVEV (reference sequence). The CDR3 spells CASLPQDRPYNEQFF. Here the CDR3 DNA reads TGTGCCAGCCTTCCACAGGACAGACCCTACAATGAGCAGTTCTTC.

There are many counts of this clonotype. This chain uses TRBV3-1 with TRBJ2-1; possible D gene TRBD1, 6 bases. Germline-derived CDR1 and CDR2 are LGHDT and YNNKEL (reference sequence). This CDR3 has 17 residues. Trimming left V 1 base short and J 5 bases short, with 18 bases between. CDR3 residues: CASSQVRDTFFHNEQFF. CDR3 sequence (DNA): TGTGCCAGCAGCCAAGTACGGGACACATTTTTCCACAATGAGCAGTTCTTC.

CDR3 protein: CAWEREGRNEQFF. In DNA form, the CDR3 reads TGTGCCTGGGAGCGGGAGGGCCGCAATGAGCAGTTCTTC. The chain employs TRBV30 and TRBJ2-1; 10 nucleotides agree with TRBD2. V shed 5 bases, J shed 6 bases, and the junction held 4 bases outside the gene matches. Per the germline V gene, CDR1 is GTSNPN and CDR2 is SVGIG (reference sequence). The CDR3 sequence is 13 residues long.

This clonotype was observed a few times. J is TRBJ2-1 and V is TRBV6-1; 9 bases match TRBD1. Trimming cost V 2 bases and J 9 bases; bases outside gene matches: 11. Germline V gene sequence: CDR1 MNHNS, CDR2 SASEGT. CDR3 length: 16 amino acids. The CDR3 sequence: CASSERPDRGEVEQFF. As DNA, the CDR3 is TGTGCCAGCAGTGAAAGACCGGACAGGGGTGAGGTTGAGCAGTTCTTC.

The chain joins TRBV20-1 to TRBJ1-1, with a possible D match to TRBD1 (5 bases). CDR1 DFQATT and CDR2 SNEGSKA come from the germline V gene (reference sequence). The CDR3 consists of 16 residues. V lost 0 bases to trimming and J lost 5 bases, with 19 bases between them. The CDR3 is CSARDKETELLTEAFF. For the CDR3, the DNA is TGCAGTGCTAGAGATAAGGAGACAGAGTTGTTAACTGAAGCTTTCTTT.

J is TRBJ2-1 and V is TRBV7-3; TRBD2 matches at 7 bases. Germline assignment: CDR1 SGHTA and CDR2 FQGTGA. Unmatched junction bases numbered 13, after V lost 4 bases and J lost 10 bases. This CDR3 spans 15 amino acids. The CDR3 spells CASSSGLGATREQFF. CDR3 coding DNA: TGTGCCAGCAGCTCCGGACTAGGGGCCACCCGAGAGCAGTTCTTC.

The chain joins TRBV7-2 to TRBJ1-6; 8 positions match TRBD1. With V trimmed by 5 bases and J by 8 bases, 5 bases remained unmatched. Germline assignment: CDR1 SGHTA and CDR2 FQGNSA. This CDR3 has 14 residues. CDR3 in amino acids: CASSTRQGYSPLHF. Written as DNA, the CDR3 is TGTGCCAGCAGCACTCGACAGGGGTATTCACCCCTCCACTTT.

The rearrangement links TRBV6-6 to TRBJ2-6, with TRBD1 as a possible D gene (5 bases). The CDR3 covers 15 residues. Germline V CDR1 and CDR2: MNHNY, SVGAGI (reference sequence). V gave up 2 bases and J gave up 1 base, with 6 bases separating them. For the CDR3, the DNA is TGTGCCAGCAGTTACGGGGCGTCTGGGGCCAACGTCCTGACTTTC. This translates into CASSYGASGANVLTF.

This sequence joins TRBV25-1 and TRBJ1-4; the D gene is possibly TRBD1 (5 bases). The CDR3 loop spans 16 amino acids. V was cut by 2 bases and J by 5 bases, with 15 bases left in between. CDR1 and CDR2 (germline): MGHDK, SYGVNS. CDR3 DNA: TGTGCCAGCAGTGAAGCGTCACGGGACGGGAATGAAAAACTGTTTTTT. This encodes CASSEASRDGNEKLFF.

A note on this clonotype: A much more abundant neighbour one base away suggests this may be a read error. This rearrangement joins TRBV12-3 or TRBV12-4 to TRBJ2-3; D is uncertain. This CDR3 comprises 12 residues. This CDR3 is CASSSLFDTKYF. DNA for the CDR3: TGTGCCAGCAGCTCACTATTCGATACGAAGTATTTT.

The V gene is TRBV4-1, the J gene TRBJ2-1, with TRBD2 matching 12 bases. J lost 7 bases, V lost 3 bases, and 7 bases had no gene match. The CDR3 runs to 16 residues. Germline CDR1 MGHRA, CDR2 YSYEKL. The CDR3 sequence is CASSHRLAGARNEQFF. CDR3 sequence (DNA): TGCGCCAGCAGCCACAGACTAGCGGGAGCCAGGAATGAGCAGTTCTTC.

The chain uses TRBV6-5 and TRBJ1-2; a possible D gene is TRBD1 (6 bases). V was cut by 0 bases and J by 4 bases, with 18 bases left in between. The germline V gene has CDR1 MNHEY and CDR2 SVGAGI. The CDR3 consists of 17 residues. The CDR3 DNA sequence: TGTGCCAGCAGTTACTCGATAGTAGGGACACCACCCTATGGCTACACCTTC. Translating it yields CASSYSIVGTPPYGYTF.

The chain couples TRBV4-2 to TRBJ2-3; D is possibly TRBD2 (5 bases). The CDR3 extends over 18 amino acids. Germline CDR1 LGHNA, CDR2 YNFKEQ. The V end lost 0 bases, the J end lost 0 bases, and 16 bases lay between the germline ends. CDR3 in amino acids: CASSQDPAEFSSTDTQYF. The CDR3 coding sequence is TGTGCCAGCAGCCAAGATCCAGCGGAGTTTTCTAGCACAGATACGCAGTATTTT.

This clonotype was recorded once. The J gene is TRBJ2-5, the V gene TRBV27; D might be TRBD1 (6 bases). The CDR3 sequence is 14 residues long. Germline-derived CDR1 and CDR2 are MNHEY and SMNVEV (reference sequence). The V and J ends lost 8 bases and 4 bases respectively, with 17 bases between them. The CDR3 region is CASRRTGSRETQYF. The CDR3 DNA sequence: TGTGCCAGCCGTCGAACAGGGAGCCGAGAGACCCAGTACTTC.

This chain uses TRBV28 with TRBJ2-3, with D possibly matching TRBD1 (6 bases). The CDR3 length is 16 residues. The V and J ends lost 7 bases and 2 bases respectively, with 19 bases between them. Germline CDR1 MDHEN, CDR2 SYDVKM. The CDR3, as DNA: TGTGCCAGCAACGTAGAAAGGTGGGGGCTCACAGATACGCAGTATTTT. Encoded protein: CASNVERWGLTDTQYF.

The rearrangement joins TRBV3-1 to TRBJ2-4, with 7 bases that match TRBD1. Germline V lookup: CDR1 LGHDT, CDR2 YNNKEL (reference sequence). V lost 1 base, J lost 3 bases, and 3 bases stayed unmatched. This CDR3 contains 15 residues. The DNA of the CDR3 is TGTGCCAGCAGCCAAGGTCCAGGGGGCAAAAACATTCAGTACTTC. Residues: CASSQGPGGKNIQYF.

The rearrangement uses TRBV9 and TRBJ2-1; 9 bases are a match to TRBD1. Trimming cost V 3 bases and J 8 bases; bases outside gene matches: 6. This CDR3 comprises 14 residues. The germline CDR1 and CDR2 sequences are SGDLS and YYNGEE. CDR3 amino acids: CASSASDRGDEQFF. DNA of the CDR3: TGTGCCAGCAGCGCCTCGGACAGGGGCGATGAGCAGTTCTTC.

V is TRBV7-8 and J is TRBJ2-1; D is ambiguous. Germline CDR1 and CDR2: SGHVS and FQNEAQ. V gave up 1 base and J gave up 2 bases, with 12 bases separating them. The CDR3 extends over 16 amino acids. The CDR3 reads CASSLVVLGTYNEQFF. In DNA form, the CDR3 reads TGTGCCAGCAGCTTAGTGGTACTTGGAACCTACAATGAGCAGTTCTTC.